Below, 11 T cell receptor beta chains from the same sample are listed, as sequenced in a study of CD8 T cells in Susac syndrome. RNA in amounts of roughly 0.5 to 1 ug was reverse transcribed with random hexamers. Each CDR3 protein gets one entry after TCRdb re-called the immunoSEQ multiplex PCR reads with MiXCR. The data contain 200,000 to 250,000 distinct CDR3 sequences, 92% of them singletons. Sequences were obtained from CD8+ T cells from PBMCs. Source of these receptors: a human donor with multiple sclerosis.

The chain links TRBV29-1 to TRBJ1-2; TRBD1 might be the D (5 bases). Per the germline V gene, CDR1 is SQVTM and CDR2 is ANQGSEA. Trimming cost V 4 bases and J 8 bases, with 11 bases left between them. The CDR3 length is 11 residues. The CDR3 here is CSVVRGVGYTF. The DNA of the CDR3 is TGCAGCGTTGTAAGGGGTGTCGGCTACACCTTC.

The V and J genes are TRBV9 and TRBJ2-7; TRBD2 might be the D (5 bases). Trimming shortened V by 0 bases and J by 1 base, and 8 bases separated the two germline ends. The CDR3 extends over 14 amino acids. The germline V gene has CDR1 SGDLS and CDR2 YYNGEE. In nucleotides, the CDR3 is TGTGCCAGCAGCGTAGAGAGGGATTCCTACGAGCAGTACTTC. The encoded protein is CASSVERDSYEQYF.

The chain employs TRBV29-1 and TRBJ2-2, with D hard to call. The length of the CDR3 is 13 residues. Germline V gene sequence: CDR1 SQVTM, CDR2 ANQGSEA. Trimming cost V 6 bases and J 2 bases, with 10 bases left between them. The DNA of the CDR3 is TGCAGCGTCTTTTCGTCTAACACCGGGGAGCTGTTTTTT. As protein: CSVFSSNTGELFF.

This chain joins TRBV7-9 and TRBJ2-7; TRBD1 might be the D (6 bases). The V end was cut by 5 bases, the J end by 2 bases, with 13 bases between. In germline, CDR1 is SEHNR, CDR2 FQNEAQ (reference sequence). The CDR3 extends over 14 amino acids. The CDR3 is CASSQTGSTYEQYF. CDR3 bases: TGTGCCAGCAGCCAAACAGGGTCAACCTACGAGCAGTACTTC.

V gene TRBV6-5 combines with J gene TRBJ1-4, with 11 positions matching TRBD1. The CDR3 length is 14 residues. The germline V gene has CDR1 MNHEY and CDR2 SVGAGI. The junction had 6 bases not matched to a gene; V was cut back by 7 bases and J by 8 bases. This chain's CDR3 is CASTPGQGGEKLFF. CDR3 in DNA: TGTGCCAGCACGCCGGGACAGGGGGGAGAAAAACTGTTTTTT.

V is TRBV20-1 and J is TRBJ2-1; tentative D call: TRBD2 (6 bases). Deletions cut 0 bases from V and 15 bases from J, with 21 bases between. The CDR3 runs to 14 residues. Germline V CDR1 and CDR2: DFQATT, SNEGSKA (reference sequence). In DNA form, the CDR3 reads TGCAGTGCTAGAGATCCCGGGGACTGGCGAGATACGTTCTTC. It encodes CSARDPGDWRDTFF.

This chain links TRBV29-1 with TRBJ1-2; D perhaps matches TRBD1 (6 bases). CDR1 SQVTM and CDR2 ANQGSEA come from the germline V gene. This CDR3 has 15 amino acids. The V gene lost 0 bases and the J gene lost 7 bases, with 18 bases spanning the gap. CDR3 loop: CSVEDTNRASLGYTF. The CDR3 DNA reads as TGCAGCGTTGAAGATACTAACAGGGCGAGCCTTGGCTACACCTTC.

The CDR3 reads CASSLSTVGTSGYEQYF. In DNA, the CDR3 is TGTGCCAGCAGCTTGTCGACCGTAGGGACTAGCGGCTACGAGCAGTACTTC. The V and J genes are TRBV7-9 and TRBJ2-7; 11 bases match TRBD2. The J segment lost 3 bases and the V segment lost 3 bases, leaving 10 bases of the junction unmatched. This CDR3 has 17 amino acids. Germline values: CDR1 SEHNR, CDR2 FQNEAQ (reference sequence).

The chain employs TRBV13 and TRBJ2-1; D is ambiguous. V dropped 5 bases and J dropped 5 bases, with 7 bases sitting between them. Germline CDR1 is PRHDT and CDR2 is FYEKMQ (reference sequence). This CDR3 spans 12 amino acids. The CDR3 here is CASSPLHNEQFF. In DNA, the CDR3 is TGTGCCAGCAGCCCCCTGCACAATGAGCAGTTCTTC.

The V and J genes are TRBV19 and TRBJ1-1; unclear D gene. V was shortened by 5 bases and J by 8 bases, with 9 bases between the two germline ends. This CDR3 comprises 11 residues. Germline CDR1 LNHDA, CDR2 SQIVND (reference sequence). CDR3 coding DNA: TGTGCCAGTAGTCTTTTATTGGAAGCTTTCTTT. The encoded protein is CASSLLLEAFF.

The chain has TRBV7-9 and TRBJ2-7, with D unresolved. The germline V gene encodes CDR1 SEHNR and CDR2 FQNEAQ (reference sequence). CDR3 length equals 13 residues. Trimming left V 1 base short and J 5 bases short, with 9 bases between. CDR3 protein: CASSLVGRHEQYF. The CDR3 coding sequence is TGTGCCAGCAGCTTAGTTGGCAGGCACGAGCAGTACTTC.